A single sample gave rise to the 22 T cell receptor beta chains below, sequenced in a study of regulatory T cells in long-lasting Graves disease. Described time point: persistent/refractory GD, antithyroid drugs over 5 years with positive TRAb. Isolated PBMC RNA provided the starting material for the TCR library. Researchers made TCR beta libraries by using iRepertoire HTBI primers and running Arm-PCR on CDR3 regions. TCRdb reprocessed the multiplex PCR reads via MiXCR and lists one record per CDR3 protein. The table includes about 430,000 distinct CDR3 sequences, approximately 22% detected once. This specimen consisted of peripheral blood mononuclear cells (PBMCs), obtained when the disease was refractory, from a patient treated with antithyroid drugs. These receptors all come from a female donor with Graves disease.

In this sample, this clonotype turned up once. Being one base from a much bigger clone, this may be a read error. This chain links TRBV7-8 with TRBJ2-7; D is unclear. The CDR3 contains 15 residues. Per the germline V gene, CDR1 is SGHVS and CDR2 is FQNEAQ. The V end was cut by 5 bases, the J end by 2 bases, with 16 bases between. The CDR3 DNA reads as TGTGCCAGCAGCCAAAGTGGTACAGCCCCCTACGAGCAGTACTTC. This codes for CASSQSGTAPYEQYF.

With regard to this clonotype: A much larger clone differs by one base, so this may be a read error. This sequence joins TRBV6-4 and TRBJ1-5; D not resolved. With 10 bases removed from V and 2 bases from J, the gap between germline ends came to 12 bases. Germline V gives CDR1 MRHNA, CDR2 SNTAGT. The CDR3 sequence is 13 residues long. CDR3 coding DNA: TGTGCCACAGCACACGATGGCAATCAGCCCCAGCATTTT. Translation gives CATAHDGNQPQHF.

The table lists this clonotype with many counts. The CDR3 nucleotides are TGTGCCAGCAGCTCCTGGGACATAAGGGAGACCCAGTACTTC. Translation: CASSSWDIRETQYF. The V and J genes are TRBV7-9 and TRBJ2-5, with D possibly matching TRBD1 (6 bases). CDR3 length: 14 residues. V was trimmed by 4 bases and J by 5 bases, leaving 14 bases between them. Germline assignment: CDR1 SEHNR and CDR2 FQNEAQ (reference sequence).

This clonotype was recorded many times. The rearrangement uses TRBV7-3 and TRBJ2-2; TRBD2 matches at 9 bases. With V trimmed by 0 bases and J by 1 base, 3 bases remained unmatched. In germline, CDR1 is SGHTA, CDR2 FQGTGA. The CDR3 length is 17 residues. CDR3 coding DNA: TGTGCCAGCAGCTTAACGATAGCGGGAGTGAACACCGGGGAGCTGTTTTTT. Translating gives CASSLTIAGVNTGELFF.

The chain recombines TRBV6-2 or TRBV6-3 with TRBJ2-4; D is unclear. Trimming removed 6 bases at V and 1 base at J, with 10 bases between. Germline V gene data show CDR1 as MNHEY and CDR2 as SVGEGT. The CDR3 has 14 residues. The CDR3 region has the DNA TGTGCCAGCAGCCGGGCATCCGCCAAAAACATTCAGTACTTC. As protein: CASSRASAKNIQYF.

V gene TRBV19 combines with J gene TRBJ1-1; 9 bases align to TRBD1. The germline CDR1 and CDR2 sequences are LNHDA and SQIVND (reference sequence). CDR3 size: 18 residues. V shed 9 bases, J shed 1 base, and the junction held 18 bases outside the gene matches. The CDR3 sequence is CASKARTGVLEKNTEAFF. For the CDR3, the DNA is TGTGCCAGCAAAGCGAGGACAGGGGTTCTTGAGAAGAACACTGAAGCTTTCTTT.

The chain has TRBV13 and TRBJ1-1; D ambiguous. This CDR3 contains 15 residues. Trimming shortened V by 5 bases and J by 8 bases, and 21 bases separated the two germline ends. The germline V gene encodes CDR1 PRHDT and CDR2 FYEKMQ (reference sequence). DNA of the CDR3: TGTGCCAGCAGCAATCCCGAACGAGGGATGGGGGAAGCTTTCTTT. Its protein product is CASSNPERGMGEAFF. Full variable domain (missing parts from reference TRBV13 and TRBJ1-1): AAGVIQSPRHLIKEKRETATLKCYPIPRHDTVYWYQQGPGQDPQFLISFYEKMQSDKGSIPDRFSAQQFSDYHSELNMSSLELGDSALYFCASSNPERGMGEAFFGQGTRLTVV.

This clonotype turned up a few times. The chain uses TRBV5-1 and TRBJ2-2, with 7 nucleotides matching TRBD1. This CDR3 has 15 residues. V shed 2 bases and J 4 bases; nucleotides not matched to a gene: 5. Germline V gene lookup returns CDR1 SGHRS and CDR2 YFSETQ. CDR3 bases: TGCGCCAGCAGCTTTACAGGGGACACCACCGGGGAGCTGTTTTTT. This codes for CASSFTGDTTGELFF.

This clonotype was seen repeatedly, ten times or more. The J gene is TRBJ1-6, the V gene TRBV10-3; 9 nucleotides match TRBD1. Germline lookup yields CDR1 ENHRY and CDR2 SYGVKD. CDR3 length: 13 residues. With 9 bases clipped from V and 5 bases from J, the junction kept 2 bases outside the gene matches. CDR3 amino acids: CAIRTGDNSPLHF. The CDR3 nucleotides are TGTGCCATTAGGACAGGGGATAATTCACCCCTCCACTTT.

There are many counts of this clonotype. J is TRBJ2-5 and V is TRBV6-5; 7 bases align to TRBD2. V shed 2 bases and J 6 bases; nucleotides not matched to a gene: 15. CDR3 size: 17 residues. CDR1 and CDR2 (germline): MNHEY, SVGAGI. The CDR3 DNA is TGTGCCAGCAGTTACGGGGGAGCGGGAACGCCCGCGAAGACCCAGTACTTC. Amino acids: CASSYGGAGTPAKTQYF.

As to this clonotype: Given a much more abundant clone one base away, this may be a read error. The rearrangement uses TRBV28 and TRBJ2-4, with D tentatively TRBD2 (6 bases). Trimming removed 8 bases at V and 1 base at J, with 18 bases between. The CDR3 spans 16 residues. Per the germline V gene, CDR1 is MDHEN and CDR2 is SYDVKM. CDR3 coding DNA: TGTGCCAGCTCCCGAGTCGGGGGTGAGGCCAAAAACATTCAGTACTTC. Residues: CASSRVGGEAKNIQYF. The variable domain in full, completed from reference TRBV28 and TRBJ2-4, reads DVKVTQSSRYLVKRTGEKVFLECVQDMDHENMFWYRQDPGLGLRLIYFSYDVKMKEKGDIPEGYSVSREKKERFSLILESASTNQTSMYLCASSRVGGEAKNIQYFGAGTRLSVL.

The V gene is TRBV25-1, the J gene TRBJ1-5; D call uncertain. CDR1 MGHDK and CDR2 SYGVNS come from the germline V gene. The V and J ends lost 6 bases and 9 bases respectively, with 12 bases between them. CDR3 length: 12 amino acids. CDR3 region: CASSYQMGPQHF. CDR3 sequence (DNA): TGTGCCAGCAGCTACCAGATGGGGCCCCAGCATTTT.

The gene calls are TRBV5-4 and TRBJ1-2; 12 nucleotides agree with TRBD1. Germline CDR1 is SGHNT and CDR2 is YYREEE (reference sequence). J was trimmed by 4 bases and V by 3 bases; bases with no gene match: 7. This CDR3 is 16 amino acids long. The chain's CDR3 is CASSSGDRGPGYGYTF. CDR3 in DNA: TGTGCCAGCAGCTCCGGGGACAGGGGGCCCGGCTATGGCTACACCTTC.

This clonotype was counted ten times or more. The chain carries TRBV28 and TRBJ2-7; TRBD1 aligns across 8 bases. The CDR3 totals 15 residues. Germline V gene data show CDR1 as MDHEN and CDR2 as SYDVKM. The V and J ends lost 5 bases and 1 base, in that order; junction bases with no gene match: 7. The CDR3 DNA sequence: TGTGCCAGCAGTGGAGTAGGACAGGGTTCCTACGAGCAGTACTTC. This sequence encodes CASSGVGQGSYEQYF.

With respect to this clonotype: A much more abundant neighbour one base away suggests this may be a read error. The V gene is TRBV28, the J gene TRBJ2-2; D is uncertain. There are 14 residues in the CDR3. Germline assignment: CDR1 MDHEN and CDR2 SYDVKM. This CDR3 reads CASSLWQDTRELFF. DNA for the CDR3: TGTGCCAGCAGTTTATGGCAAGACACCCGGGAGCTGTTTTTT.

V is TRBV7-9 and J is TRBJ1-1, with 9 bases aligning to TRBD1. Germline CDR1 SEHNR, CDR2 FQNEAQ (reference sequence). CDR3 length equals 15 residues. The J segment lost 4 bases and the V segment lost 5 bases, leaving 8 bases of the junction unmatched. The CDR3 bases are TGTGCCAGCAGCCCCCGGACAGGGGAAGGCACTGAAGCTTTCTTT. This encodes CASSPRTGEGTEAFF.

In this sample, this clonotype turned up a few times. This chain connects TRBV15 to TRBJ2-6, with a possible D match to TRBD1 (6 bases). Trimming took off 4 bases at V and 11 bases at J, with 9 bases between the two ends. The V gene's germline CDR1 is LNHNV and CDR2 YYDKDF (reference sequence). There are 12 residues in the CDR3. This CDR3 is CATSTGEHVLTF. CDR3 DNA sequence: TGTGCCACCAGCACAGGGGAACACGTCCTGACTTTC.

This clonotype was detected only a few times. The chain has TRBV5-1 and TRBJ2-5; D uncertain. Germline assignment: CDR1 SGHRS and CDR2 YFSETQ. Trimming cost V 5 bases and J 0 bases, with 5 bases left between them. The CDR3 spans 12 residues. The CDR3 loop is CASSWNQETQYF. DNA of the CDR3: TGCGCCAGCAGTTGGAACCAAGAGACCCAGTACTTC.

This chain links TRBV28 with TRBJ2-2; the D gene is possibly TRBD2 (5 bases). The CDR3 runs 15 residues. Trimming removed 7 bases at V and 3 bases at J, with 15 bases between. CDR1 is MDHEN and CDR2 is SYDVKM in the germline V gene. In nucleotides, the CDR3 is TGTGCCAGCAACACAGCGGAGAGGCACACCGGGGAGCTGTTTTTT. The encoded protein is CASNTAERHTGELFF.

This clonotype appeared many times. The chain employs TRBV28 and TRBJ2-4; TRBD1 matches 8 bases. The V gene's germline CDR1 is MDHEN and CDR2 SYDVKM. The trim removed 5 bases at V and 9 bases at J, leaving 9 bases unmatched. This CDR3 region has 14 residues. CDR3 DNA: TGTGCCAGCAGTCTCATGGACAGGGTGGCCATTCAGTACTTC. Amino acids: CASSLMDRVAIQYF.

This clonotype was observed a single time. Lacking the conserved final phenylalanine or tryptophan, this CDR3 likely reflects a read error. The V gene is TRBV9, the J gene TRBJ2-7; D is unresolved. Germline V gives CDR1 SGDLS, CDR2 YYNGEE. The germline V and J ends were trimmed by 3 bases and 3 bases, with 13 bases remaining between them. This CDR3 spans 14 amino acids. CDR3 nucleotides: TGTGCCAGCAGCGGACCAAGCTCTGACTACGAGCAGTACCTC. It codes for CASSGPSSDYEQYL.

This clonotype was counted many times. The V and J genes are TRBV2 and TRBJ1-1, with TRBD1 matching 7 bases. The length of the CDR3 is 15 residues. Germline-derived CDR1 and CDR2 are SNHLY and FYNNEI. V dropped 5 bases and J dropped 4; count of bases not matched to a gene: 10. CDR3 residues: CASSHVTGPGTEAFF. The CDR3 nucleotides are TGTGCCAGCAGTCATGTGACAGGGCCGGGCACTGAAGCTTTCTTT.